This T cell receptor (beta chain) is from a study of cytomegalovirus exposure and HLA in healthy donors. Findings of the study overall: The study put under 200 TCR beta chains on its list as cytomegalovirus-associated.

About this clone itself: Antigen: not known.

Researchers ran the PCR with 60 Vbeta and 13 Jbeta primers. Sequenced by immunoSEQ multiplex PCR; TCRdb stores in-frame clones only, minus some. The repertoire holds 150,000 to 200,000 clones, roughly 75% seen once, with around 4.6% in the top ten. Trimming removed 5 bases from V and 6 bases from J, with 14 bases in between. Per germline, CDR1 SGHKS and CDR2 YYEKEE (reference sequence). The length of the CDR3 is 14 residues. This receptor was identified in a male donor in good health and CMV-seronegative. The chain links TRBV5-5 to TRBJ1-4; perhaps TRBD1 as D (6 bases). Sequenced sample: PBMCs. DNA of the CDR3: TGTGCCAGCAGTCTCCGGGACACCTATGAAAAACTGTTTTTT. It translates to CASSLRDTYEKLFF.